This is a list of T cell receptor beta chains from one sample in a study of T cells in Graves' hyperthyroidism and ophthalmopathy. One entry per CDR3 protein, called by TCRdb with MiXCR from the multiplex PCR reads. Of fewer than 55,000 distinct CDR3 sequences listed, 45% to 65% were seen once; the top ten hold under 35%. The source material was peripheral blood or thyroid tissue (not recorded which). These receptors were collected from a man between 18 and 29 years old with Graves' hyperthyroidism. The CDR3 runs from the conserved cysteine through the conserved F or W. Fields, in order: V gene, CDR3 protein.

TRBV7-8 CASSFQVYEQYF
TRBV6-5 CASSYTTWGPEGYTF
TRBV29-1 CSGTGAVQETQYF
TRBV6-5 CASSFRTGIDGYTF
TRBV7-2 CASSISGTANSPLHF
TRBV5-1 CASSFLRSTDTQYF
TRBV20-1 CSARDLTGSYEQYF
TRBV7-9 CASSSPGQGRRGYTF
TRBV4-1 CASSQMGLYGYTF
TRBV7-8 CASSLTPGREQYF
TRBV7-2 CASSEGGSEETQYF
TRBV28 CATLSRGETQYF
TRBV19 CASMLFDQPQHF